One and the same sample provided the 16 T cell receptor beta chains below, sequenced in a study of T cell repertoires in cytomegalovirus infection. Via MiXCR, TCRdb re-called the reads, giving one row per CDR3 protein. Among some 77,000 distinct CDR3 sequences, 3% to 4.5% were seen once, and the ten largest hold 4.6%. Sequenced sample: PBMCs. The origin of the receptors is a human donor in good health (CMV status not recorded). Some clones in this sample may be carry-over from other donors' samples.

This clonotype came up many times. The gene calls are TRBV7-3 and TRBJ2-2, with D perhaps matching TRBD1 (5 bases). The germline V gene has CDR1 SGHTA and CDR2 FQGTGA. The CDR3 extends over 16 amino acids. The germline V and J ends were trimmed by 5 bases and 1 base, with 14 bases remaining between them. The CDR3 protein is CASSHLGAGNTGELFF. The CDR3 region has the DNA TGTGCCAGCAGCCACCTTGGGGCAGGGAACACCGGGGAGCTGTTTTTT.

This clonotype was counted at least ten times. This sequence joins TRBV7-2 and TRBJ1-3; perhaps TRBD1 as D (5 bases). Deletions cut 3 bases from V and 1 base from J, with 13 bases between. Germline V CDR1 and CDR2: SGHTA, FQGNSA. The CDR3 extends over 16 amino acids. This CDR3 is CASSFGREGSGNTIYF. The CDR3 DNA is TGTGCCAGCAGCTTTGGACGGGAGGGGTCTGGAAACACCATATATTTT.

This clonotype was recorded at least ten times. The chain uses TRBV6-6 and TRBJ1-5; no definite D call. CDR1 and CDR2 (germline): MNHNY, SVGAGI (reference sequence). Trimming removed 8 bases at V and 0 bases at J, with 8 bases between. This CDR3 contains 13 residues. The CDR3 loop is CASQYLSNQPQHF. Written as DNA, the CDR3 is TGTGCCAGCCAGTACCTTAGCAATCAGCCCCAGCATTTT.

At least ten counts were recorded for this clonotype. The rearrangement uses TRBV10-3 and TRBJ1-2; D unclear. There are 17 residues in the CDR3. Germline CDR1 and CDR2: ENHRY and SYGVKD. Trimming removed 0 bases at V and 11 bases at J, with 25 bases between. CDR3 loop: CAISESIAGVAMVGYTF. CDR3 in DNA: TGTGCCATCAGTGAGTCGATCGCTGGAGTAGCGATGGTGGGATACACCTTC.

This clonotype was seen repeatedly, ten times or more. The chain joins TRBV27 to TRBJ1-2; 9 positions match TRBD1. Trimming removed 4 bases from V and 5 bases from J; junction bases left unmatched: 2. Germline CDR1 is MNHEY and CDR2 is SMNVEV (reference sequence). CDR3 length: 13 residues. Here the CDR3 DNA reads TGTGCCAGCAGTTGGACAGGGGAGTATGGCTACACCTTC. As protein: CASSWTGEYGYTF.

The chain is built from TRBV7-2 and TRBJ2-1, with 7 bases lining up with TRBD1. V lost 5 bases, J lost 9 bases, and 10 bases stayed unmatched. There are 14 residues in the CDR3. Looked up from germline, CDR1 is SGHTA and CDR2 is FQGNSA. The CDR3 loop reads CASSPLTGNSEQFF. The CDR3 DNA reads TGTGCCAGCAGCCCCCTGACAGGGAATAGTGAGCAGTTCTTC.

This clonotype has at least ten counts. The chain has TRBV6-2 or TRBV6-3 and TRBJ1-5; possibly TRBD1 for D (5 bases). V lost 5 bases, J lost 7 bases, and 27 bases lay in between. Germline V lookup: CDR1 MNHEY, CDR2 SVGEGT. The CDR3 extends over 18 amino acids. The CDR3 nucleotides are TGTGCCAGCAGTCGCCGTCTGACGGCAGGGACGAGGAACCAGCCCCAGCATTTT. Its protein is CASSRRLTAGTRNQPQHF.

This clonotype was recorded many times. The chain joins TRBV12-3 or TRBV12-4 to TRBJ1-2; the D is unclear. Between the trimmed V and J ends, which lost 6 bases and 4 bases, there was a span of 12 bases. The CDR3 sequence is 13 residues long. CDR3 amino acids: CASSPQILYGYTF. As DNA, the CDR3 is TGTGCCAGCAGCCCACAGATCCTCTATGGCTACACCTTC.

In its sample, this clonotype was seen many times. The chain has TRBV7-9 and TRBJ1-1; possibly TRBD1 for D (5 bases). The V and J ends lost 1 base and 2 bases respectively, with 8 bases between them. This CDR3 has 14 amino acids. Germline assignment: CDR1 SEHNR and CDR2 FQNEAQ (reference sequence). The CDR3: CASSLDQGNTEAFF. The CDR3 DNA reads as TGTGCCAGCAGCTTAGACCAGGGAAACACTGAAGCTTTCTTT.

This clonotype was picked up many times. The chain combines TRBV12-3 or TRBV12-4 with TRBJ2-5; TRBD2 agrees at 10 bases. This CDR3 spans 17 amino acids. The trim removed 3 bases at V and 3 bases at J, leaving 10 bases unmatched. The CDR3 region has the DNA TGTGCCAGCAGTTTTGCTAGCGGGGGCCCGAAGAAAGAGACCCAGTACTTC. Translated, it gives CASSFASGGPKKETQYF.

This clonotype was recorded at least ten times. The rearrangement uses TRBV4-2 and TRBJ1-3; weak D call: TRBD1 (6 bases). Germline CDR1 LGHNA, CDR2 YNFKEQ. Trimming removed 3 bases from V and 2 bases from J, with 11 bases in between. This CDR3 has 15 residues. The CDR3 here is CASSHRGGAGNTIYF. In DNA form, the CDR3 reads TGTGCCAGCAGCCACCGAGGGGGGGCTGGAAACACCATATATTTT.

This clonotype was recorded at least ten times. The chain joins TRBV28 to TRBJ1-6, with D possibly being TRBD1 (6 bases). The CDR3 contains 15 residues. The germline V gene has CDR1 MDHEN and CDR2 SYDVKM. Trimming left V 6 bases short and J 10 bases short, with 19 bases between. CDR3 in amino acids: CASSPRGGAGSPLHF. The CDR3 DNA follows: TGTGCCAGCAGCCCCCGAGGGGGGGCAGGGTCACCCCTCCACTTT.

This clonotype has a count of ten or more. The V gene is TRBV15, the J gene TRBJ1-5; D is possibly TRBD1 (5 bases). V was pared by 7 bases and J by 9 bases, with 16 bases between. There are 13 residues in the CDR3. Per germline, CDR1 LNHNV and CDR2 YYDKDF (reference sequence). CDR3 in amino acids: CATTADRGMPQHF. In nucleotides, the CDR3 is TGTGCCACCACCGCGGACCGGGGGATGCCCCAGCATTTT.

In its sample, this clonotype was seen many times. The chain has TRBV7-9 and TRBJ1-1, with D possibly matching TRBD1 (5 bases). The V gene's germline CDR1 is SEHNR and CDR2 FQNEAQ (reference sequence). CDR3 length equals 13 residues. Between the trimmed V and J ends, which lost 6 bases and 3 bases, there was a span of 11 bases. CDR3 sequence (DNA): TGTGCCAGCAGGGGACCGTTGCACACTGAAGCTTTCTTT. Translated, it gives CASRGPLHTEAFF. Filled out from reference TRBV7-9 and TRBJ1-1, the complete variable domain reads DTGVSQNPRHKITKRGQNVTFRCDPISEHNRLYWYRQTLGQGPEFLTYFQNEAQLEKSRLLSDRFSAERPKGSFSTLEIQRTEQGDSAMYLCASRGPLHTEAFFGQGTRLTVV.

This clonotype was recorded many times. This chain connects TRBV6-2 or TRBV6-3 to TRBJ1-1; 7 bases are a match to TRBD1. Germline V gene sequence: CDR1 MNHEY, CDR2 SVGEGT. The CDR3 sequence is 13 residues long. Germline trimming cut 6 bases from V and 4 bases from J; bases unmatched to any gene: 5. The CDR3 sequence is CASRENRGTEAFF. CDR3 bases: TGTGCCAGCAGGGAGAACAGGGGCACTGAAGCTTTCTTT.

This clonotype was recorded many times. The CDR3 loop is CASSQDTGGAYEQYF. DNA for the CDR3: TGTGCCAGCAGCCAAGACACAGGGGGGGCCTACGAGCAGTACTTC. The chain has TRBV7-3 and TRBJ2-7; D perhaps matches TRBD1 (8 bases). This CDR3 contains 15 residues. CDR1 is SGHTA and CDR2 is FQGTGA in the germline V gene. V dropped 5 bases and J dropped 2 bases, with 16 bases sitting between them.